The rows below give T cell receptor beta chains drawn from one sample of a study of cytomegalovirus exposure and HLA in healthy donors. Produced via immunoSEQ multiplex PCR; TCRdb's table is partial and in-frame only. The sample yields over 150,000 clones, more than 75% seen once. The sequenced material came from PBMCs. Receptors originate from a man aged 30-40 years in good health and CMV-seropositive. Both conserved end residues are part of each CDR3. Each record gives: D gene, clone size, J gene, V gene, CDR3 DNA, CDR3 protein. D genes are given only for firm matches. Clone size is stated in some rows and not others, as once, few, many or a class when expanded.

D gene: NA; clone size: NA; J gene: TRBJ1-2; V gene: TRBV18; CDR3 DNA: TGTGCCAGCTCACCACCACAGGGTAGGAACACCTTC; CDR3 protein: CASSPPQGRNTF
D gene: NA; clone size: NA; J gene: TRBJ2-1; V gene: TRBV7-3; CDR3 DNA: TGTGCCAGCAGCTTAAATTCAGACAATGAGCAGTTCTTC; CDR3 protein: CASSLNSDNEQFF
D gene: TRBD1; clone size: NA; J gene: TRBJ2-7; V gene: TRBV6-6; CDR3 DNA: TGTGCCAGCAGTTACCGGGCAGGGGGCATGTACGAGCAGTACTTC; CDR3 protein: CASSYRAGGMYEQYF
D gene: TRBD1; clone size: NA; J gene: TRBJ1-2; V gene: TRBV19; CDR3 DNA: TGTGCCAGTAGTATTGAGGACAGGGGCGGTGGCTACACCTTC; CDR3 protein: CASSIEDRGGGYTF
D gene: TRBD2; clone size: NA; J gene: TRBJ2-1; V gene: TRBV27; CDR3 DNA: TGTGCCAGCAGTTGGGGTAGCGGGGCAAGCTCCTACAATGAGCAGTTCTTC; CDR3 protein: CASSWGSGASSYNEQFF
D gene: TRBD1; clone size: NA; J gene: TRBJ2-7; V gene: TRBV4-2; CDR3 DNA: TGTGCCAGCAGCCAAGATGACAGGGAATCCTACGAGCAGTACTTC; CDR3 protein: CASSQDDRESYEQYF
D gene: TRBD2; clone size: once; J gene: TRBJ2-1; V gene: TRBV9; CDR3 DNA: TGTGCCAGCAGCGTAGCGGGAGGGCCTTACAATGAGCAGTTCTTC; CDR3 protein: CASSVAGGPYNEQFF
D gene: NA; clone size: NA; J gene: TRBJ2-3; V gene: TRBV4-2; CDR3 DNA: TGTGCCAGCAGCCAAGAGCGGGACGATCGGGCAGATACGCAGTATTTT; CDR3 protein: CASSQERDDRADTQYF
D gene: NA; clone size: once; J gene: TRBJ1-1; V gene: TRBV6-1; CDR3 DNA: TGTGCCAGCAGTGAGTGGCAGGTGAACACTGAAGCTTTCTTT; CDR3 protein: CASSEWQVNTEAFF
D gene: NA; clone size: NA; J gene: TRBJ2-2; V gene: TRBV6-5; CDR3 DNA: TGTGCCAGCAGTTTCGGAGGGAGCGCCGGGGAGCTGTTTTTT; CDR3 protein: CASSFGGSAGELFF
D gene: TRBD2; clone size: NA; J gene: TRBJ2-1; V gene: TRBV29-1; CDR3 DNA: TGCAGCGTAGCAGGACTAGCGGGAGACGATGAGCAGTTCTTC; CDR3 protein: CSVAGLAGDDEQFF
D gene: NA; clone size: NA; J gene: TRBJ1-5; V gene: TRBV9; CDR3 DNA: TGTGCCAGCAGCGTAGGTAGTAATAGCAATCAGCCCCAGCATTTT; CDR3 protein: CASSVGSNSNQPQHF
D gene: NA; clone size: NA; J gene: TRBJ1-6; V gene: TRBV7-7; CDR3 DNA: TGTGCTAGCAGCACAGGGATGGAGAATTCACCCCTCCACTTT; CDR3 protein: CASSTGMENSPLHF
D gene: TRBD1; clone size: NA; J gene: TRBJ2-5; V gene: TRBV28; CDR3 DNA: TGTGCCAGCAGTTTTTTTGGGGGACAGCAAGAGACCCAGTACTTC; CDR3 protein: CASSFFGGQQETQYF
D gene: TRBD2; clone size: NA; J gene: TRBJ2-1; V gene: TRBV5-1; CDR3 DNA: TGCGCCAGCAGCTTGGGACGTAGCGGGGATCACCGGGATGAGCAGTTCTTC; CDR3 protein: CASSLGRSGDHRDEQFF
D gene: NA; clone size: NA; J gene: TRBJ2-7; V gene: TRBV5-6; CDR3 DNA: TGTGCCAGCAGCTTGGCTCGGGGACAACTCAACTACGAGCAGTACTTC; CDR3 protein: CASSLARGQLNYEQYF
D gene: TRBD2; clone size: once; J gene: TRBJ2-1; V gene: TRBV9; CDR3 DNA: TGTGCCAGCAGCGTAGGACTAGCGGGGTTAAGGCAGTTCTTC; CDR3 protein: CASSVGLAGLRQFF
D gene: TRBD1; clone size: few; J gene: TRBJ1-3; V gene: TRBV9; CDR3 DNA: TGTGCCAGCAGTGACAGGGGGTCAGGAAACACCATATATTTT; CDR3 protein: CASSDRGSGNTIYF
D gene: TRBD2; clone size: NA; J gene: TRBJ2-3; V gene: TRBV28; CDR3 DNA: TGTGCCAGCAGTCCGGGACTAGCGGGAGATACGCAGTATTTT; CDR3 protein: CASSPGLAGDTQYF
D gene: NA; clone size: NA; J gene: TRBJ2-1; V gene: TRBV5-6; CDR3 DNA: TGTGCCAGCAGCTATGGACAGTTAAATGAGCAGTTCTTC; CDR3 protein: CASSYGQLNEQFF
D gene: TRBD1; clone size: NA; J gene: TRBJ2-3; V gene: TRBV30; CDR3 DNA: TGTGCCTGGAGTTCAGGACAGGGGGCGCAGTATTTT; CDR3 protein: CAWSSGQGAQYF
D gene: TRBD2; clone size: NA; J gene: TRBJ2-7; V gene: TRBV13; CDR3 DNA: TGTGCCAGCAGCCGAACAGCGGGAAACTCCTACGAGCAGTACTTC; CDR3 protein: CASSRTAGNSYEQYF
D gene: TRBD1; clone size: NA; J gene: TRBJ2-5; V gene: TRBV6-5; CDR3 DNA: TGTGCCAGCAGTTGGGGACAGGGGAGGCAAGAGACCCAGTACTTC; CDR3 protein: CASSWGQGRQETQYF
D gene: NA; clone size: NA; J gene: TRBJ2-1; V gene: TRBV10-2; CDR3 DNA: TGCGCCAGCAATCTAGCTTATTCCTACAATGAGCAGTTCTTC; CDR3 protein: CASNLAYSYNEQFF
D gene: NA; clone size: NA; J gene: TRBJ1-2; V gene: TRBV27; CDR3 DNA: TGTGCCAGCAGCCAATGGGGCCTGGGCTACACCTTC; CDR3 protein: CASSQWGLGYTF
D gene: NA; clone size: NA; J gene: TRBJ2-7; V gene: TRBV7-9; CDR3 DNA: TGTGCCAGCAGCCCAAGTGGGGCCCACGAGCAGTACTTC; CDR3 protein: CASSPSGAHEQYF
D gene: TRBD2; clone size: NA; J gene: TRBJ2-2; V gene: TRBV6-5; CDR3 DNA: TGTGCCAGCGGAACGACTAGCGGGCAAACCGGGGAGCTGTTTTTT; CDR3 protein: CASGTTSGQTGELFF
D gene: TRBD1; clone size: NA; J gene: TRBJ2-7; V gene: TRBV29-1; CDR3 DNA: TGCAGCGCGGGGACAGGGGTCGACGAGCAGTACTTC; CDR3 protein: CSAGTGVDEQYF
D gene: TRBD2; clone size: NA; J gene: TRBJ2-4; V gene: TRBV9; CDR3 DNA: TGTGCCAGCAGCGTAACAAGCGGGAGGCCTGTCGTAGCCAAAAACATTCAGTACTTC; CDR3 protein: CASSVTSGRPVVAKNIQYF
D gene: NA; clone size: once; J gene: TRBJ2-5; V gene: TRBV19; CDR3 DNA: TGTGCCAGTAGTATTTTTGAGGGGAGGTCCACCGAGACCCAGTACTTC; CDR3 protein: CASSIFEGRSTETQYF
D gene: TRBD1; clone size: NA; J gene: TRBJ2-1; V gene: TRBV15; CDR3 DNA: TGTGCCACCAGCAGCGGAGACAGGGGGATCTACAATGAGCAGTTCTTC; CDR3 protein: CATSSGDRGIYNEQFF
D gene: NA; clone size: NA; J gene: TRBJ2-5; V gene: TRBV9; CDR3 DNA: TGTGCCAGCAGCGTAGGTCGGGACTACCAAGAGACCCAGTACTTC; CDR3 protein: CASSVGRDYQETQYF
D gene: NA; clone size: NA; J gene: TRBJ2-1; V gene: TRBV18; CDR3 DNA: TGTGCCAGCTCTCGCGGACAGAGCTCCTACAATGAGCAGTTCTTC; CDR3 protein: CASSRGQSSYNEQFF
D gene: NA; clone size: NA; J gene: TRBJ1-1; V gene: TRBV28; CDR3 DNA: TGTGCCAGCAGTTTATACCCACAGGGTAGGGGCACTGAAGCTTTCTTT; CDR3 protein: CASSLYPQGRGTEAFF
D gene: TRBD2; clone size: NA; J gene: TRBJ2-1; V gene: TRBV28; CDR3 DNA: TGTGCCAGCAGTTTAAATTCCCGGCTAGCGGGAGAAGAAGGGTATGGTGAGCAGTTCTTC; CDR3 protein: CASSLNSRLAGEEGYGEQFF
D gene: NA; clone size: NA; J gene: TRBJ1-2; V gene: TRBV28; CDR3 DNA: TGTGCCAGCAGTGGCATGCGGCACTATGGCTACACCTTC; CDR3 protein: CASSGMRHYGYTF
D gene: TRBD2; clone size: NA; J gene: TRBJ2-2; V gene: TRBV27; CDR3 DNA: TGTGCCAGCAGTTTATCCTTTGTGACTAGCGCCCACACCGGGGAGCTGTTTTTT; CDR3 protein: CASSLSFVTSAHTGELFF
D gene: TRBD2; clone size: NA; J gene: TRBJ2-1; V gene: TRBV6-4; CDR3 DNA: TGTGCCAGCAGCCCTACTAGCGGGAGTCGAGATGAGCAGTTCTTC; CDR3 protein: CASSPTSGSRDEQFF
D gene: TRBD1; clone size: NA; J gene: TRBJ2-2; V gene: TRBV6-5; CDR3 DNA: TGTGCCAGCAGAACAGGGGTTCGTAACACCGGGGAGCTGTTTTTT; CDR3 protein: CASRTGVRNTGELFF
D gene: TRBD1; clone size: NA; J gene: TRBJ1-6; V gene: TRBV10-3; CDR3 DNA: TGTGCCAGCCGTCTCGGTGTCACAGGGGGAAATTCACCCCTCCACTTT; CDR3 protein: CASRLGVTGGNSPLHF
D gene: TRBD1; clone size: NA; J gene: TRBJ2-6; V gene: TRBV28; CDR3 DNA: TGTGCCAGCACTCTAGGGGGCAGTCCTGGGGCCAACGTCCTGACTTTC; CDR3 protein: CASTLGGSPGANVLTF
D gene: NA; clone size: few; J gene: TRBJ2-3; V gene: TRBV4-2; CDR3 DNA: TGTGCCAGCAGCCAACCAGAGACGGGATTGGGCACAGATACGCAGTATTTT; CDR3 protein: CASSQPETGLGTDTQYF
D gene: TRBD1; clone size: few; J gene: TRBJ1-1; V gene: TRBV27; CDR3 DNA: TGTGCCAGCAGTGAAACGACAGGGGGAAGGGAAGCTTTCTTT; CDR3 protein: CASSETTGGREAFF
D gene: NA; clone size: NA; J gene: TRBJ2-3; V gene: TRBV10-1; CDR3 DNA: TGCGCCAGCAGTCGCAGCGGGAGCACAGATACGCAGTATTTT; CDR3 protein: CASSRSGSTDTQYF
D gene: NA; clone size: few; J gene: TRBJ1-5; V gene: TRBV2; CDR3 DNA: TGTGCCAGCAGTGAATTGACAGGCAATCAGCCCCAGCATTTT; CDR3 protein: CASSELTGNQPQHF
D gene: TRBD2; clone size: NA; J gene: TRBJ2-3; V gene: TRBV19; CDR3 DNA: TGTGCCAGTAGTATAGCTGGCGGACTAGCAACAGATACGCAGTATTTT; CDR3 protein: CASSIAGGLATDTQYF
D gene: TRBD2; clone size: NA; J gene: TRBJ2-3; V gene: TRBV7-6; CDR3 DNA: TGTGCCAGCAGCCAACGTACTAGCGGCCCCACAGATACGCAGTATTTT; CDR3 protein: CASSQRTSGPTDTQYF